The 7 T cell receptor beta chains reported below all come from one sample, sequenced in a study of blood T cell repertoires in COVID-19. Produced via immunoSEQ multiplex PCR; TCRdb's table is partial and in-frame only. The table shows 300,000 or so clones, with roughly nine tenths occurring only once. Sequenced sample: peripheral blood. These receptors came from a woman in her 30s with COVID-19, enrolled during active disease.

The chain has TRBV5-1 and TRBJ2-2; tentatively, D is TRBD1 (6 bases). Trimming left V 4 bases short and J 5 bases short, with 9 bases between. Germline CDR1 reads SGHRS; CDR2 reads YFSETQ. The CDR3 is made up of 13 amino acids. CDR3 nucleotides: TGCGCCAGCAGCGCAGGGGTAACCGGGGAGCTGTTTTTT. Its protein product is CASSAGVTGELFF.

The count of this clone is one. The chain uses TRBV19 and TRBJ1-5, with D maybe TRBD1 (5 bases). V lost 5 bases and J lost 3, with 11 bases in between. This CDR3 comprises 14 residues. Germline loops: CDR1 LNHDA, CDR2 SQIVND (reference sequence). This CDR3 reads CASSQGTNNQPQHF. In nucleotides, the CDR3 is TGTGCCAGTAGTCAGGGCACTAACAATCAGCCCCAGCATTTT.

CDR3 coding DNA: TGTGCCAGCAGCTTAGGACAGACGCAGTATTTT. Protein: CASSLGQTQYF. V usage is TRBV11-2 and J usage is TRBJ2-3; weak D call: TRBD1 (5 bases). Germline values: CDR1 SGHAT, CDR2 FQNNGV. V was clipped by 1 base and J by 9 bases, with 5 bases between them. The CDR3 contains 11 residues.

V is TRBV27 and J is TRBJ2-7; 15 bases fit TRBD2. The CDR3 totals 17 residues. Germline CDR1 reads MNHEY; CDR2 reads SMNVEV (reference sequence). Unmatched junction bases numbered 2, after V lost 2 bases and J lost 0 bases. CDR3 region: CASSLGTSGRYSYEQYF. CDR3 nucleotide sequence: TGTGCCAGCAGTTTAGGGACTAGCGGGAGGTACTCCTACGAGCAGTACTTC.

V is TRBV29-1 and J is TRBJ2-7, with 8 nucleotides matching TRBD1. The CDR3 consists of 16 residues. V trimming: 2 bases; J trimming: 0 bases; junction bases outside the gene matches: 9. Germline V gene sequence: CDR1 SQVTM, CDR2 ANQGSEA. The CDR3 DNA sequence: TGCAGCGTTGAAAGGTTTGAGGACAGGGCCTCCTACGAGCAGTACTTC. This translates into CSVERFEDRASYEQYF.

V and J are TRBV30 and TRBJ2-7; D not resolved. The germline CDR1 and CDR2 sequences are GTSNPN and SVGIG (reference sequence). This CDR3 spans 13 amino acids. Trimming stripped 0 bases from V and 6 bases from J, with 12 bases between. This chain's CDR3 is CAWSVQVSREQYF. The CDR3 DNA reads TGTGCCTGGAGTGTACAAGTAAGTCGCGAGCAGTACTTC.

This clone was picked up one time. This CDR3 is CATSPRAMNTEAFF. CDR3 sequence (DNA): TGTGCCACCAGTCCGCGAGCTATGAACACTGAAGCTTTCTTT. The chain employs TRBV24-1 and TRBJ1-1, with D uncertain. CDR3 length: 14 amino acids. Germline loops: CDR1 KGHDR, CDR2 SFDVKD. The ends were cut back, 6 bases at V and 0 bases at J, with 10 bases in the middle.